These T cell receptor beta chains were read from a single sample in a study of shared clonotypes between healthy human individuals. Here immunoSEQ multiplex PCR was the method, and the copy in TCRdb shows in-frame clones only, minus some. The sample holds about 2.4 million clones, approximately 93% seen once. Sample: naive CD4+ T cells from PBMCs. The source of these receptors is a man aged 18-30 years in good health. Some clones in this sample may be carry-over from other donors' samples. Both conserved end residues are trimmed from each CDR3.

TRBV5-8	TRBJ2-7	ASNVDRVGYEQY
TRBV7-2	TRBJ2-2	ASSLYPRNTGELF
TRBV6-5	TRBJ2-5	ASSYGGHRETQY
TRBV5-1	TRBJ1-4	ASSAGSGAREKLF
TRBV6-6	TRBJ2-4	ASSYRNIQY
TRBV27	TRBJ1-4	ASSFGQGRGEKLF
TRBV5-1	TRBJ2-7	ASSLGGGTTYEQY
TRBV29-1	TRBJ2-1	SVASGSNEQF
TRBV2	TRBJ2-3	ASLLVGGVFDTQY
TRBV2	TRBJ2-7	ASSSDNYEQY
TRBV27	TRBJ1-1	ASSLGEKAF
TRBV11-1	TRBJ1-1	ASSLVRASQAF
TRBV28	TRBJ1-4	ASSLVSDKLF
TRBV28	TRBJ2-7	ASSLNREQY
TRBV5-1	TRBJ1-1	ASSLGVLDTEAF
TRBV28	TRBJ1-2	ASTVRGAYDYGYT
TRBV7-2	TRBJ1-1	ASSLAGGRTEAF
TRBV29-1	TRBJ2-5	SVVKLQETQY
TRBV6-5	TRBJ1-5	ASSPPGQPQH
TRBV4-1	TRBJ2-3	ASSQSVVVGTDTQY
TRBV28	TRBJ1-1	ASSLLAGNTEAF
TRBV10-2	TRBJ2-3	ASRRGQISTDTQY
TRBV9	TRBJ2-2	ASSVARGRNTGELF
TRBV9	TRBJ1-6	ASSEGREFSPLH
TRBV6-5	TRBJ1-5	ASSRVGWSNQPQH
TRBV7-7	TRBJ2-5	ASSPQGGPRGETQY
TRBV19	TRBJ2-3	ASSIRPDTQY
TRBV28	TRBJ1-2	ASCPSGRGVGYT
TRBV2	TRBJ1-2	ASSFNRGPTYGYT
TRBV18	TRBJ2-7	ASSPGPDRRKY
TRBV6-1	TRBJ1-1	ASPRQGNTEAF
TRBV7-8	TRBJ1-2	ASSANRVGGYT
TRBV2	TRBJ2-7	ASSAWTALYEQY
TRBV28	TRBJ1-2	ASRVQGAFDGYT
TRBV29-1	TRBJ2-5	SVEGSGGETQY
TRBV18	TRBJ2-2	ASSLIGTGSRELF
TRBV4-2	TRBJ2-7	ASSQVVGDSYEQY
TRBV9	TRBJ2-5	ASSVGGAKETQY
TRBV4-3	TRBJ2-7	ASSQQGGISNEQY
TRBV6-5	TRBJ2-5	ASSYSATGVQETQY
TRBV29-1	TRBJ1-1	SVDNRGDTEAF
TRBV5-1	TRBJ2-7	ASSLGQGAFEQY
TRBV19	TRBJ1-2	ASSSDVQGNYGYT
TRBV5-1	TRBJ1-1	ASTINAGTGANTEAF
TRBV5-4	TRBJ2-7	ASSLRTSGVGGEQY
TRBV28	TRBJ2-4	ASSLPRGGVNIQY
TRBV27	TRBJ2-2	ASSLRGENTGELF
TRBV7-3	TRBJ2-2	ASSLTFGDSHTGELF
TRBV15	TRBJ2-7	ATSRDSPFFGTSSYEQY
TRBV5-4	TRBJ1-6	ASRPGTENSPLH
TRBV28	TRBJ2-7	ASSLGQPNEQY
TRBV6-6	TRBJ2-6	ASRDGGANVLT
TRBV18	TRBJ2-7	ASSPGSGTSGREQY
TRBV28	TRBJ1-3	ASRGTGVWNTIY